This T cell receptor (beta chain) came from a study of blood T cells in healthy people across ages. The authors ran a second PCR of 7 to 11 cycles using a sample-barcoded 5' primer and a J-beta primer mix. TCRdb re-called the 5' RACE reads with MiXCR, one entry per CDR3 protein. The sample consists of 1.8 million or so distinct CDR3 sequences, approximately 40% of them appearing once. This clonotype has more than one count but fewer than ten. The antigen remains undetermined. The germline V gene encodes CDR1 KGHSH and CDR2 LQKENI. Between the trimmed V and J ends, which lost 2 bases and 8 bases, there was a span of 15 bases. This CDR3 has 15 residues. Study-wide results and caveats: The diversity estimates, figures obtained from one million T cells, were considered underestimates.

For every donor, a draw yielded ten milliliters of peripheral blood. The rearrangement joins TRBV18 to TRBJ1-4; perhaps TRBD1 as D (6 bases). The sequencing input was blood. The receptor comes from a human donor in good health. Here the CDR3 DNA reads TGTGCCAGCTCACCATCAACAGGGTTTGAGGAAAAACTGTTTTTT. Amino acid sequence: CASSPSTGFEEKLFF.